This T cell receptor (beta chain) is from a study of human T cells and chemical hapten exposure. Study results and caveats: Counts of expanded TCRs (at PT1) showed a positive correlation with patch test score.

This clonotype occurred many times. What it recognizes is unknown. The CDR3 spans 11 residues. V lost 8 bases and J 4 bases, leaving 9 bases between the germline ends. The V gene's germline CDR1 is SQVTM and CDR2 ANQGSEA. Time point of the sample: pre-sensitization, week 0. As for treatment: therapeutic diphenylcyclopropenone sensitization with weekly scalp DPC. Donors, patients with alopecia ranging from 18 to 70 years old and judged suitable for DPC, provided samples. In the original analysis: A per-sample median of around 91,000 TCRs was observed, with counts ranging from about 20,000 to 750,000. TCRdb itself ran the RACE reads through MiXCR, one entry per CDR3 protein. These V and J calls rely on TCRdb rather than the paper's analysis. The repertoire includes some 60,000 distinct CDR3 sequences, approximately 10% of them detected once, and under 5% sits in the top ten.

The source is a woman aged 40 to 50 with alopecia areata. Some clones in this sample may be carry-over from other donors' samples. The chain joins TRBV29-1 to TRBJ2-1; D gene ambiguous. Material: whole blood, obtained in connection with sensitization to the hapten diphenylcyclopropenone (DPC). The CDR3 region is CSLADYNEQFF. CDR3 bases: TGCAGCCTCGCAGATTACAATGAGCAGTTCTTC.